Listed below are T cell receptor beta chains from one sample, sequenced in a study of blood T cell repertoires in COVID-19. Generated by immunoSEQ multiplex PCR, the TCRdb table keeps only in-frame clones and is missing some. This repertoire shows roughly 70,000 clones, around 79% found once; its top ten account for roughly a fifth. Sequencing was carried out using peripheral blood. Receptor source: a man aged 55 to 69 with acute or convalescent COVID-19. Both conserved end residues are part of each CDR3. The D gene is left open where the match is weak. Clone size is shown for a subset of rows, as once, few, many or a class of expanded clone.

abundance | j_gene | d_gene | v_gene | CDR3nt | CDR3aa
few | TRBJ2-3 | . | TRBV11-1 | TGTGCCAGCAGCTTGTTTGGAGTCTCCAATACGCAGTATTTT | CASSLFGVSNTQYF
medium-sized | TRBJ1-2 | . | TRBV5-6 | TGTGCCAGGTCGGGGTATGGCTACACCTTC | CARSGYGYTF
few | TRBJ1-2 | . | TRBV19 | TGTGCCAGTAGTATTGAGCCCCGGTATGGCTACACCTTC | CASSIEPRYGYTF
. | TRBJ1-2 | TRBD1 | TRBV7-9 | TGTGCCAGCAGCTTTCCCAAGCGGGGGACAGGGGCGAACTATGGCTACACCTTC | CASSFPKRGTGANYGYTF
. | TRBJ2-1 | TRBD2 | TRBV2 | TGTGCCAGCAGTGGGACTAGCAGCGAAGGTGAGCAGTTCTTC | CASSGTSSEGEQFF
. | TRBJ1-3 | TRBD1 | TRBV28 | TGTGCCAGCAGGACAGGGGGCAACGGGAACACCATATATTTT | CASRTGGNGNTIYF
few | TRBJ2-5 | . | TRBV7-9 | TGTGCCAGCAGCTCCCTCGGGACATCGAGGGAGACCCAGTACTTC | CASSSLGTSRETQYF
. | TRBJ2-1 | TRBD2 | TRBV15 | TGTGCCACCAGCAGACTTGGGACTAGCGGGAACAATGAGCAGTTCTTC | CATSRLGTSGNNEQFF
. | TRBJ1-4 | TRBD1 | TRBV7-9 | TGTGCCAGCCGCCTCGACAGGGGGGATGAAAAACTGTTTTTT | CASRLDRGDEKLFF
. | TRBJ2-1 | . | TRBV18 | TGTGCCAGCTCACGGGGGCAGGGCTATGAGCAGTTCTTC | CASSRGQGYEQFF
. | TRBJ2-3 | TRBD2 | TRBV5-8 | TGTGCCAGCAGCTTGCTAGCGGGGTTGGCAGATACGCAGTATTTT | CASSLLAGLADTQYF
few | TRBJ1-1 | . | TRBV28 | TGTGCCAGCAGTCGAGGGGGTGAGAACACTGAAGCTTTCTTT | CASSRGGENTEAFF
. | TRBJ1-2 | . | TRBV5-4 | TGTGCCAGCAGCCAAGGGACTCCTGGGACGAGCTATGGCTACACCTTC | CASSQGTPGTSYGYTF
. | TRBJ2-2 | TRBD2 | TRBV30 | TGTGCCTGGAGTTCAATAGCGGGGAGAACCGGGGAGCTGTTTTTT | CAWSSIAGRTGELFF
. | TRBJ1-2 | . | TRBV2 | TGTGCCAGCAGTGAGACAGCTGCTTACTCGGGCTACACCTTC | CASSETAAYSGYTF
. | TRBJ1-1 | TRBD1 | TRBV6-5 | TGTGCCAGCAGACAGGGGCCGCACACTGAAGCTTTCTTT | CASRQGPHTEAFF